This T cell receptor beta chain was profiled in a study of cytotoxic CD8 clonotypes in ibrutinib-treated CLL. Study details: Roughly 10 relapsed/refractory, over 14 treatment-naive; approximately 18 IGHV unmutated. Response material was collected after a median 12 months of treatment, range 6 to 36. Study-level points and caveats: Clonality correlated strongly with circulating CD8+ T cells and exceeded age-matched healthy donors at baseline.

The method was immunoSEQ multiplex PCR; TCRdb's version includes in-frame clones alone and lacks a portion of them. Counted here are hundreds of thousands of clones, about three quarters occurring once; the ten biggest clones make up approximately 15%. A remark on this clone: Antigen: not known.

The CDR3 extends over 12 amino acids. Germline V CDR1 and CDR2: SGHTA, FQGNSA. Deletions cut 4 bases from V and 9 bases from J, with 10 bases between. The starting material was PBMCs, obtained after 24 months of ibrutinib treatment. The chain is built from TRBV7-2 and TRBJ2-1, with D tentatively TRBD1 (6 bases). This TCR was sampled from a human donor with chronic lymphocytic leukemia. The CDR3 nucleotides read TGTGCCAGCAGCTCGGACAGTTTTGAGCAGTTCTTC. Residues: CASSSDSFEQFF.